The 32 T cell receptor beta chains below were found in one sample sequenced in a study of blood T cell repertoires in COVID-19. Clones were read by immunoSEQ multiplex PCR, and TCRdb kept only the in-frame ones, dropping some. This table has roughly 290,000 clones, roughly nine tenths appearing once. Sequencing was carried out using PBMCs or T cells enriched from blood (not recorded which). Receptors were obtained from a woman aged 40-49 years who had recovered from COVID-19.

The genes are TRBV5-5 and TRBJ1-2; no clear D. Germline V CDR1 and CDR2: SGHKS, YYEKEE (reference sequence). V was trimmed by 2 bases and J by 2 bases, leaving 10 bases between them. The CDR3 loop spans 14 amino acids. Here the CDR3 DNA reads TGTGCCAGCAGCTTCGATGAAGCGAACTATGGCTACACCTTC. Translated, it gives CASSFDEANYGYTF.

The chain employs TRBV24-1 and TRBJ2-1, with TRBD2 identical over 9 bases. The V and J ends lost 0 bases and 0 bases, in that order; junction bases with no gene match: 5. CDR1 is KGHDR and CDR2 is SFDVKD in the germline V gene. The CDR3 is 18 amino acids. CDR3 loop: CATSDLRAGGASYNEQFF. In DNA, the CDR3 is TGTGCCACCAGTGATTTGCGTGCGGGAGGGGCCTCCTACAATGAGCAGTTCTTC.

This clone was seen a single time. The chain is built from TRBV11-2 and TRBJ1-6; D may be TRBD1 (5 bases). This CDR3 spans 12 amino acids. CDR1 SGHAT and CDR2 FQNNGV come from the germline V gene. Trimming removed 4 bases from V and 7 bases from J, with 5 bases in between. CDR3 residues: CASSSGNSPLHF. Written as DNA, the CDR3 is TGTGCCAGCAGCTCAGGGAATTCACCCCTCCACTTT.

The genes are TRBV10-3 and TRBJ2-7; 8 positions match TRBD1. Unmatched junction bases numbered 7, after V lost 6 bases and J lost 3 bases. The CDR3 runs to 14 residues. Germline loops: CDR1 ENHRY, CDR2 SYGVKD. CDR3 sequence reads: CAIRSDRGNYEQYF. DNA of the CDR3: TGTGCCATCAGGTCAGACAGGGGAAACTACGAGCAGTACTTC.

This clone was picked up one time. This chain's CDR3 is CASSLEPPAYEQYF. For the CDR3, the DNA is TGTGCCAGCAGCTTAGAACCTCCGGCCTACGAGCAGTACTTC. The chain employs TRBV7-6 and TRBJ2-7, with D unresolved. The CDR3 is 14 amino acids. Trimming shortened V by 1 base and J by 2 bases, and 9 bases separated the two germline ends. Germline CDR1 is SGHVS and CDR2 is FNYEAQ.

The rearrangement links TRBV5-4 to TRBJ2-2; TRBD1 aligns across 8 bases. Trimming at V came to 0 bases and at J to 7 bases, leaving 2 bases not matched to a gene. Germline CDR1 is SGHNT and CDR2 is YYREEE (reference sequence). This CDR3 is 14 amino acids long. CDR3 region: CASSLEQGVGELFF. The CDR3 nucleotides are TGTGCCAGCAGCTTGGAACAGGGGGTCGGGGAGCTGTTTTTT.

The chain combines TRBV25-1 with TRBJ1-1, with 7 bases aligning to TRBD1. Germline V lookup: CDR1 MGHDK, CDR2 SYGVNS. With 6 bases clipped from V and 1 base from J, the junction kept 2 bases outside the gene matches. CDR3 length: 13 amino acids. This CDR3 is CASSRTGNTEAFF. CDR3 nucleotide sequence: TGTGCCAGCAGCAGGACAGGGAACACTGAAGCTTTCTTT. The entire variable domain, with the rest obtained from reference TRBV25-1 and TRBJ1-1, is as follows: EADIYQTPRYLVIGTGKKITLECSQTMGHDKMYWYQQDPGMELHLIHYSYGVNSTEKGDLSSESTVSRIRTEHFPLTLESARPSHTSQYLCASSRTGNTEAFFGQGTRLTVV.

This sequence joins TRBV4-3 and TRBJ2-1, with 7 bases fitting TRBD2. This CDR3 region has 18 residues. The J segment lost 0 bases and the V segment lost 1 base, leaving 9 bases of the junction unmatched. From germline, CDR1 is LGHNA and CDR2 YSLEER. The CDR3 sequence is CASSQVGPSGFSYNEQFF. For the CDR3, the DNA is TGCGCCAGCAGCCAAGTCGGGCCTAGCGGTTTCTCCTACAATGAGCAGTTCTTC.

The rearrangement links TRBV7-2 to TRBJ2-5; 15 nucleotides match TRBD2. Trimming at V came to 3 bases and at J to 5 bases, leaving 7 bases not matched to a gene. The CDR3 is made up of 17 amino acids. Germline values: CDR1 SGHTA, CDR2 FQGNSA. The CDR3 loop is CASSLGWGLAGGETQYF. The CDR3 nucleotides read TGTGCCAGCAGCTTGGGATGGGGACTAGCGGGAGGTGAGACCCAGTACTTC.

As regards this clone: Other DNA sequences in the sample encode the same CDR3. CDR3 amino acids: CASSLQGATNEKLFF. Here the CDR3 DNA reads TGTGCCAGCAGTCTACAGGGGGCGACTAATGAAAAACTGTTTTTT. This rearrangement joins TRBV7-9 to TRBJ1-4; TRBD1 matches at 9 bases. The CDR3 sequence is 15 residues long. In germline, CDR1 is SEHNR, CDR2 FQNEAQ (reference sequence). Trimming took 6 bases from V and 2 from J; bases not matched to a gene: 4.

This clone was detected once. The rearrangement links TRBV4-2 to TRBJ1-1; maybe TRBD1 (5 bases). The CDR3 covers 13 residues. Trimming took off 3 bases at V and 11 bases at J, with 16 bases between the two ends. CDR1 and CDR2 (germline): LGHNA, YNFKEQ. The CDR3 is CASSQTGLVGAFF. CDR3 bases: TGTGCCAGCAGCCAGACGGGACTTGTGGGGGCTTTCTTT.

The chain uses TRBV4-3 and TRBJ2-7; the match to TRBD2 covers 7 bases. V was clipped by 0 bases and J by 0 bases; unmatched bases: 8. The CDR3 spans 17 residues. CDR1 is LGHNA and CDR2 is YSLEER in the germline V gene. The CDR3 region has the DNA TGCGCCAGCAGCCAAGAAATTAGCGGGTCCCTCTCCTACGAGCAGTACTTC. This gives the protein CASSQEISGSLSYEQYF.

This clone was counted a single time. The chain combines TRBV19 with TRBJ2-3; 12 nucleotides align to TRBD1. V dropped 5 bases and J dropped 1; count of bases not matched to a gene: 13. The CDR3 loop spans 19 amino acids. Germline lookup yields CDR1 LNHDA and CDR2 SQIVND (reference sequence). CDR3 region: CASSPGGDRGLQRTDTQYF. The CDR3 coding sequence is TGTGCCAGTAGTCCCGGCGGGGACAGGGGGCTTCAACGCACAGATACGCAGTATTTT.

The chain joins TRBV5-1 to TRBJ2-3; a weak D match, TRBD2 (5 bases). V lost 0 bases, J lost 0 bases, and 8 bases lay in between. This CDR3 contains 15 residues. From germline, CDR1 is SGHRS and CDR2 YFSETQ. The CDR3 sequence is CASSLEPGSTDTQYF. The CDR3 nucleotides are TGCGCCAGCAGCTTGGAGCCGGGGAGCACAGATACGCAGTATTTT.

The chain recombines TRBV20-1 with TRBJ2-1; D is uncertain. Germline loops: CDR1 DFQATT, CDR2 SNEGSKA (reference sequence). Trimming took off 5 bases at V and 6 bases at J, with 5 bases between the two ends. The length of the CDR3 is 10 residues. The CDR3 spells CSAYSNEQFF. In nucleotides, the CDR3 is TGCAGTGCTTACAGCAATGAGCAGTTCTTC.

V is TRBV18 and J is TRBJ2-3; no firm D call. CDR3 length: 14 amino acids. Trimming stripped 6 bases from V and 0 bases from J, with 10 bases between. Looked up from germline, CDR1 is KGHSH and CDR2 is LQKENI. This chain's CDR3 is CASSPQYSTDTQYF. The CDR3 DNA is TGTGCCAGCTCTCCCCAGTACAGCACAGATACGCAGTATTTT.

This clone came up once. V gene TRBV6-5 combines with J gene TRBJ1-2; the D gene is possibly TRBD1 (6 bases). Germline V gene sequence: CDR1 MNHEY, CDR2 SVGAGI. V lost 7 bases and J 5 bases, leaving 17 bases between the germline ends. The CDR3 consists of 14 residues. This CDR3 reads CASTKGGARYGYTF. The CDR3 region has the DNA TGTGCCAGCACAAAAGGGGGGGCCAGATATGGCTACACCTTC.

The chain couples TRBV5-8 to TRBJ2-5; possible D gene TRBD1, 6 bases. CDR3 size: 14 residues. From germline, CDR1 is SGHTS and CDR2 YDEGEE. The V and J ends lost 3 bases and 1 base respectively, with 10 bases between them. The CDR3 region is CASSYTGFQETQYF. The CDR3 DNA reads as TGTGCCAGCAGCTATACAGGGTTCCAAGAGACCCAGTACTTC.

The chain has TRBV10-3 and TRBJ2-4; 16 bases line up with TRBD2. Trimming took 5 bases from V and 6 from J; bases not matched to a gene: 7. This CDR3 contains 17 residues. In germline, CDR1 is ENHRY, CDR2 SYGVKD. Here the CDR3 DNA reads TGTGCCATCAGTCCCGGGACTAGCGGGAGGGGGAGAAACATTCAGTACTTC. This gives the protein CAISPGTSGRGRNIQYF.

CDR3 nucleotides: TGTGCCAGCAGGACCGGACAGGGACATCAGCCCCAGCATTTT. Its protein is CASRTGQGHQPQHF. The chain carries TRBV6-5 and TRBJ1-5; the match to TRBD1 covers 8 bases. The V gene end was trimmed by 6 bases and the J gene end by 5 bases; junction bases not matched to a gene: 6. Looked up from germline, CDR1 is MNHEY and CDR2 is SVGAGI. The CDR3 totals 14 residues.

This rearrangement joins TRBV6-2 or TRBV6-3 to TRBJ2-5; tentatively, D is TRBD1 (6 bases). This CDR3 is 13 amino acids long. Germline loops: CDR1 MNHEY, CDR2 SVGEGT. V was shortened by 5 bases and J by 1 base, with 8 bases between the two germline ends. The CDR3 nucleotides are TGTGCCAGCAGTCTACAGGGCCAAGAGACCCAGTACTTC. Translated, it gives CASSLQGQETQYF.

This chain connects TRBV28 to TRBJ1-5; the D is unclear. CDR3 size: 15 residues. Trimming pared 6 bases from V and 10 bases from J, leaving 22 bases between. CDR1 and CDR2 from the germline V gene are MDHEN and SYDVKM. The CDR3 DNA reads TGTGCCAGCAGACCTGGAGGCCAGTTGGCGAATCCCCAGCATTTT. The encoded protein is CASRPGGQLANPQHF. Drawing the rest from reference TRBV28 and TRBJ1-5, the complete variable domain is DVKVTQSSRYLVKRTGEKVFLECVQDMDHENMFWYRQDPGLGLRLIYFSYDVKMKEKGDIPEGYSVSREKKERFSLILESASTNQTSMYLCASRPGGQLANPQHFGDGTRLSIL.

The chain couples TRBV30 to TRBJ1-4; D is possibly TRBD1 (5 bases). The germline V gene encodes CDR1 GTSNPN and CDR2 SVGIG (reference sequence). V was shortened by 3 bases and J by 6 bases, with 11 bases between the two germline ends. CDR3 length equals 13 residues. CDR3 amino acids: CAWRGGSHEKLFF. The DNA for the CDR3 is TGTGCCTGGAGGGGGGGGTCTCATGAAAAACTGTTTTTT.

DNA of the CDR3: TGCAGCGCTCTAGCGGGAGGGGGTGGGGAGCAGTACTTC. Amino acid sequence: CSALAGGGGEQYF. V usage is TRBV29-1 and J usage is TRBJ2-7, with 12 bases lining up with TRBD2. V trimming: 7 bases; J trimming: 7 bases; junction bases outside the gene matches: 8. The CDR3 is 13 residues long. CDR1 is SQVTM and CDR2 is ANQGSEA in the germline V gene.

This clone was seen only once. V is TRBV19 and J is TRBJ2-1; no firm D call. The CDR3 contains 17 residues. Germline loops: CDR1 LNHDA, CDR2 SQIVND (reference sequence). V was shortened by 4 bases and J by 0 bases, with 16 bases between the two germline ends. The CDR3 sequence: CASSTPGYASSYNEQFF. The DNA of the CDR3 is TGTGCCAGTAGTACGCCCGGGTACGCGAGCTCCTACAATGAGCAGTTCTTC.

This clone came up a few times. The chain carries TRBV9 and TRBJ2-3; possibly TRBD2 for D (6 bases). V lost 3 bases and J lost 7, with 18 bases in between. This CDR3 contains 15 residues. Germline lookup yields CDR1 SGDLS and CDR2 YYNGEE. CDR3 protein: CASSAGLEGGNTQYF. CDR3 bases: TGTGCCAGCAGCGCGGGCCTTGAGGGAGGAAATACGCAGTATTTT.

CDR3 loop: CASSFWPRDRKKDEQYF. The CDR3 nucleotides are TGTGCCAGCAGTTTTTGGCCGAGGGACAGGAAAAAAGACGAGCAGTACTTC. V and J are TRBV28 and TRBJ2-7; TRBD1 matches at 8 bases. The CDR3 is 17 amino acids. Unmatched junction bases numbered 15, after V lost 3 bases and J lost 5 bases. Germline V CDR1 and CDR2: MDHEN, SYDVKM.

This chain uses TRBV5-1 with TRBJ1-6, with D possibly TRBD1 on 6 matching bases. Germline CDR1 reads SGHRS; CDR2 reads YFSETQ. The V and J ends lost 0 bases and 2 bases respectively, with 9 bases between them. This CDR3 has 16 residues. This CDR3 reads CASSLEGTTYNSPLHF. The CDR3 DNA follows: TGCGCCAGCAGCTTGGAGGGGACAACCTATAATTCACCCCTCCACTTT.

This clone was detected once. The genes are TRBV30 and TRBJ2-1; 15 bases map to TRBD2. V trimming: 5 bases; J trimming: 12 bases; junction bases outside the gene matches: 5. In germline, CDR1 is GTSNPN, CDR2 SVGIG (reference sequence). The CDR3 sequence is 13 residues long. CDR3 in amino acids: CAWGLAGGPGQFF. The CDR3 region has the DNA TGTGCCTGGGGACTAGCGGGAGGGCCAGGGCAGTTCTTC.

V gene TRBV7-2 combines with J gene TRBJ2-1; TRBD2 matches 8 bases. The germline V gene has CDR1 SGHTA and CDR2 FQGNSA. V was pared by 3 bases and J by 4 bases, with 8 bases of the junction left unmatched. The CDR3 has 16 amino acids. The CDR3 DNA is TGTGCCAGCAGCTTGGCGGGGGTAGCGGGGTACAATGAGCAGTTCTTC. Translating gives CASSLAGVAGYNEQFF. The entire variable domain, with the rest obtained from reference TRBV7-2 and TRBJ2-1, is as follows: GAGVSQSPSNKVTEKGKDVELRCDPISGHTALYWYRQSLGQGLEFLIYFQGNSAPDKSGLPSDRFSAERTGGSVSTLTIQRTQQEDSAVYLCASSLAGVAGYNEQFFGPGTRLTVL.

This chain links TRBV18 with TRBJ2-7, with unresolved D. Germline V lookup: CDR1 KGHSH, CDR2 LQKENI. The CDR3 is made up of 14 amino acids. The V and J ends lost 3 bases and 5 bases respectively, with 14 bases between them. CDR3 in amino acids: CASSPRPGEDEQYF. CDR3 DNA sequence: TGTGCCAGCTCACCTAGGCCGGGTGAGGACGAGCAGTACTTC.

The chain joins TRBV5-1 to TRBJ2-2, with D maybe TRBD2 (5 bases). Germline assignment: CDR1 SGHRS and CDR2 YFSETQ. The CDR3 consists of 14 residues. The ends were cut back, 3 bases at V and 5 bases at J, with 11 bases in the middle. Written as DNA, the CDR3 is TGCGCCAGCAGCTCTTTTGCGGGTACCGGGGAGCTGTTTTTT. This translates into CASSSFAGTGELFF.